Included here is one T cell receptor beta chain sequence, with context. This entry comes from a study of shared clonotypes between healthy human individuals. Cells designated naive CD8 were CD45RO-negative and were positively selected for CCR7, with terminally differentiated effector memory CD45RA+ cells excluded. Using immunoSEQ multiplex PCR, the repertoire was profiled, and TCRdb retains in-frame clones only, with some absent. The table shows about 2,200,000 clones, with 85% to 95% occurring only once. Losses at the gene ends were 5 bases for V and 6 bases for J; bases not matched to a gene: 17. CDR1 LNHDA and CDR2 SQIVND come from the germline V gene (reference sequence). The CDR3 loop spans 17 amino acids.

The chain is built from TRBV19 and TRBJ2-7, with 9 bases matching TRBD2. The sequencing sample was made of naive CD8+ T cells from PBMCs. The source is a man aged 18 to 30 in good health. Some clones in this sample may be carry-over from other donors' samples. CDR3 sequence: CASSSRLRGGLSREQYF. The CDR3, as DNA: TGTGCCAGTAGTTCCCGGCTGCGGGGGGGGCTCTCTCGCGAGCAGTACTTC. Supplemented by reference TRBV19 and TRBJ2-7, the full variable domain reads DGGITQSPKYLFRKEGQNVTLSCEQNLNHDAMYWYRQDPGQGLRLIYYSQIVNDFQKGDIAEGYSVSREKKESFPLTVTSAQKNPTAFYLCASSSRLRGGLSREQYFGPGTRLTVT.